Below, one T cell receptor beta chain is given with its context. Its antigen is unidentified. Trimming cost V 1 base and J 1 base; bases outside gene matches: 4. This CDR3 comprises 15 residues. Per germline, CDR1 SGHTA and CDR2 FQGNSA. The data were produced by immunoSEQ multiplex PCR, yet TCRdb's version contains in-frame clones alone and is incomplete. The sample lists about 180,000 clones; roughly 85% were seen once. The record originates from a study of cytomegalovirus exposure and HLA in healthy donors. Study-wide results and caveats: The study put 150 to 200 TCR beta chains on its list as cytomegalovirus-associated.

J is TRBJ2-7 and V is TRBV7-2, with TRBD1 identical over 7 bases. The sample taken for sequencing was PBMCs. This clonotype was sampled from a man between 18 and 35 years old in good health and CMV-seropositive. The CDR3 DNA reads as TGTGCCAGCAGCTTAGGTCCGGGACAGTCCTACGAGCAGTACTTC. Residues: CASSLGPGQSYEQYF.